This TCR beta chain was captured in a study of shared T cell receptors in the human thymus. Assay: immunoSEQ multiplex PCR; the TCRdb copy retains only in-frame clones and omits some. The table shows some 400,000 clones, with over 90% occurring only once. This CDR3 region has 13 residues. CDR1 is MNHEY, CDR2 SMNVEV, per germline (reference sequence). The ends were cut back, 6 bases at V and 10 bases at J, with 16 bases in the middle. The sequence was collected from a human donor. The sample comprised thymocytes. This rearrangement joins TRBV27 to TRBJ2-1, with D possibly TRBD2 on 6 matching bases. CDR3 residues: CASRGKLGREQFF. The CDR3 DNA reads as TGTGCCAGCAGAGGAAAATTGGGGAGGGAGCAGTTCTTC.